In this sample, the clone carrying this TCR beta chain turned up many times. Antigen specificity is unknown. This sample is part of a study of T cell repertoires in cytomegalovirus infection. Study information: TCR beta signatures that were public indicated CMV infection and matching HLA type.

Trimming stripped 5 bases from V and 7 bases from J, with 17 bases between. In germline, CDR1 is SEHNR, CDR2 FQNEAQ (reference sequence). The CDR3 loop spans 14 amino acids. A single record per CDR3 protein comes from TCRdb applying MiXCR to the reads. The table shows fewer than 550,000 distinct CDR3 sequences, with about 15% occurring only once. The study's findings and limits: Carriers of CMV and the relevant HLA type were discriminated by public TCR beta frequency. What dominated the ex vivo response were HLA-C-restricted CMV-specific TCR beta clonotypes.

The chain has TRBV7-9 and TRBJ1-2; D remains ambiguous. This TCR derives from a human donor in good health (CMV status not recorded). Some clones in this sample may be carry-over from other donors' samples. The source material was CD8+ T cells from PBMCs. This chain's CDR3 is CASSPPSVLFGYTF. The CDR3 coding sequence is TGTGCCAGCAGCCCTCCGAGTGTGCTTTTTGGCTACACCTTC.